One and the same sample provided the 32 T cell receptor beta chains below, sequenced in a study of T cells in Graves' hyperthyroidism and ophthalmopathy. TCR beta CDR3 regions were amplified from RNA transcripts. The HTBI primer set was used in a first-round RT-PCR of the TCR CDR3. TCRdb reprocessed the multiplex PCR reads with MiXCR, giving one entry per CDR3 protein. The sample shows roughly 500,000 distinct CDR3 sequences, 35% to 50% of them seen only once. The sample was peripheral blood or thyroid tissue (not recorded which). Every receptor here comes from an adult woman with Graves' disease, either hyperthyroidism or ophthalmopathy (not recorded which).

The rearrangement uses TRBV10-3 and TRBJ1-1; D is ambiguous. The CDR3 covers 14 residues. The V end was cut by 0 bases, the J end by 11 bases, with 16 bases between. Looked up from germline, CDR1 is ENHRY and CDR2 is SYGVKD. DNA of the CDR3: TGTGCCATCAGTGAGTCAGGGCCCGCGGGCGCGGCTTTCTTT. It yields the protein CAISESGPAGAAFF.

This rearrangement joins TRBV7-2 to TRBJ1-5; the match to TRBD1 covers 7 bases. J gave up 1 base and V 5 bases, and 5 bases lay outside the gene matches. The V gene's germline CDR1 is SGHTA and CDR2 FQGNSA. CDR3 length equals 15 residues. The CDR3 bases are TGTGCCAGCAGCACCACAGGGGAGAGCAATCAGCCCCAGCATTTT. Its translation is CASSTTGESNQPQHF.

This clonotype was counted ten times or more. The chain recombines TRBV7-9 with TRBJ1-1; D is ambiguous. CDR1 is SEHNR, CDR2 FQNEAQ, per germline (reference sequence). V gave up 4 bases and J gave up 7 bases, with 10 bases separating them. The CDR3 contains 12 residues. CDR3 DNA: TGTGCCAGCAGCTCGAACGTTGGTGAAGCTTTCTTT. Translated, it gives CASSSNVGEAFF.

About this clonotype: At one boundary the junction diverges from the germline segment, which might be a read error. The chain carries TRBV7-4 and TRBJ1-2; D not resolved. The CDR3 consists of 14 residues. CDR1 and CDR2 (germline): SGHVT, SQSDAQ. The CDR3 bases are TGTGCCAGCAGCTTAGGGAGTAGACTCTATGGCGACACCTTC. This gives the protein CASSLGSRLYGDTF.

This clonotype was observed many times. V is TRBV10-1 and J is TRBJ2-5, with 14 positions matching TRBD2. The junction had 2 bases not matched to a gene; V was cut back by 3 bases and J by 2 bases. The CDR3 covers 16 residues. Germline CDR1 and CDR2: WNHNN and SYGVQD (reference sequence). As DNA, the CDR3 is TGCGCCAGCAGTGACGGACTAGCGGGAGGACAAGAGACCCAGTACTTC. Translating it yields CASSDGLAGGQETQYF.

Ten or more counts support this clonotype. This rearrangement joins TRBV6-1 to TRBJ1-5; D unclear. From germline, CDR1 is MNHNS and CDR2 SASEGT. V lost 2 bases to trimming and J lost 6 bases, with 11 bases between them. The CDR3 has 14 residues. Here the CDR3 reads CASSEWPSVQPQHF. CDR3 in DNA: TGTGCCAGCAGTGAATGGCCATCTGTTCAGCCCCAGCATTTT.

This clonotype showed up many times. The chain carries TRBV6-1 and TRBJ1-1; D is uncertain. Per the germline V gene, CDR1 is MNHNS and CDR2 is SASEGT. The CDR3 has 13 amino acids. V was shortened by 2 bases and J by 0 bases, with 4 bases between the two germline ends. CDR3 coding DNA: TGTGCCAGCAGTGAACGGCTGAACACTGAAGCTTTCTTT. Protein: CASSERLNTEAFF.

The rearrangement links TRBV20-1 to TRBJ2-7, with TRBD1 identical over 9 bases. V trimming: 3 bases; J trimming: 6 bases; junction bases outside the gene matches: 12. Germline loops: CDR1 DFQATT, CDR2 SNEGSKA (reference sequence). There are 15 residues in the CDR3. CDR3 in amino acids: CSASPGQGKLGEQYF. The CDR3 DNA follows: TGCAGTGCTAGCCCCGGACAGGGGAAGCTTGGCGAGCAGTACTTC.

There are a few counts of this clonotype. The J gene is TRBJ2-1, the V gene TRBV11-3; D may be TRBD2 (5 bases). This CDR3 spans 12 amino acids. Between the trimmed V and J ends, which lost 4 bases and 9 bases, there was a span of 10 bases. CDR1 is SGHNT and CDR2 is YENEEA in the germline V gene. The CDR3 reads CASSSAGSEQFF. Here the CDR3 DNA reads TGTGCCAGCAGCTCCGCGGGTTCTGAGCAGTTCTTC.

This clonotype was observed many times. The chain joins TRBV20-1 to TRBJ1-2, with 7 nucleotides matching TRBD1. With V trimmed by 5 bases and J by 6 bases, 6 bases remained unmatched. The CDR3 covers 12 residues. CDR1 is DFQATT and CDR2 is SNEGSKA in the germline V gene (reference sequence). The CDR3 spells CSAGTGEDGYTF. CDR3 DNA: TGCAGTGCTGGAACAGGGGAAGATGGCTACACCTTC.

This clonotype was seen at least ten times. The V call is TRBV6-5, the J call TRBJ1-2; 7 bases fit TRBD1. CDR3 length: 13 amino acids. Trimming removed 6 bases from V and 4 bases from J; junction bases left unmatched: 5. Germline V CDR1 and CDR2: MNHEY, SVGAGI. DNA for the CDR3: TGTGCCAGCAGCGACAGGGACCGCTATGGCTACACCTTC. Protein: CASSDRDRYGYTF.

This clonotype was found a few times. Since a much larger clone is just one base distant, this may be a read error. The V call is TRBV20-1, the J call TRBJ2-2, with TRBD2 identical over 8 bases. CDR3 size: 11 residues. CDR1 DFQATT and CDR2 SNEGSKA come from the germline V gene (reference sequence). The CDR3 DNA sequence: TGCATTGCCGCAGCGGGAGTGGAGCTGTTTTTT. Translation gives CIAAAGVELFF.

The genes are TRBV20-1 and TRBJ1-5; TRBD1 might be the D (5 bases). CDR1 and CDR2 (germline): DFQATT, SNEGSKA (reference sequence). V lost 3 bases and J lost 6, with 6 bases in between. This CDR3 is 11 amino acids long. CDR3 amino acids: CSASGGQPQHF. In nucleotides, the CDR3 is TGCAGTGCTAGCGGGGGTCAGCCCCAGCATTTT.

The CDR3 is CASTQDGTYEQYF. Here the CDR3 DNA reads TGCGCCAGCACCCAGGACGGAACCTACGAGCAGTACTTC. The V and J genes are TRBV10-2 and TRBJ2-7, with D hard to call. The germline CDR1 and CDR2 sequences are WSHSY and SAAADI. The CDR3 is 13 residues long. Deletions cut 7 bases from V and 2 bases from J, with 12 bases between.

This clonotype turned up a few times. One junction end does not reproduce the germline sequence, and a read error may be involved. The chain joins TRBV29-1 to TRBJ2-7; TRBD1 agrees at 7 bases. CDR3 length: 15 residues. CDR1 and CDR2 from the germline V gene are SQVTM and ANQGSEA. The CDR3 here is CAWSVRGRGWYEQYF. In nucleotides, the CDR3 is TGTGCCTGGAGTGTACGAGGCAGGGGGTGGTACGAGCAGTACTTC.

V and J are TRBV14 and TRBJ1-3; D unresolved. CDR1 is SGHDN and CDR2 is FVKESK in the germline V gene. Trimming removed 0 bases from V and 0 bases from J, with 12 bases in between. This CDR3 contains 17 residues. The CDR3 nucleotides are TGTGCCAGCAGCCAAGATCTGTACGACCACTCTGGAAACACCATATATTTT. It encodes CASSQDLYDHSGNTIYF.

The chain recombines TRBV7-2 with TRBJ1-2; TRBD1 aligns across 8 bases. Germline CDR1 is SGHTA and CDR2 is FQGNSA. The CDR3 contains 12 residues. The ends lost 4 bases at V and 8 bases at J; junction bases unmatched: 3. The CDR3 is CASSSGQAGYTF. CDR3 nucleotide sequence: TGTGCCAGCAGCTCGGGACAGGCCGGCTACACCTTC.

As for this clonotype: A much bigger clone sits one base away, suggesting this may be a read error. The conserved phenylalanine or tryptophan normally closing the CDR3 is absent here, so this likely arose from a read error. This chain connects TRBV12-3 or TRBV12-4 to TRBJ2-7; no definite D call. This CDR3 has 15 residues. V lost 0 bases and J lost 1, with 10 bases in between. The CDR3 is CASSLATATSYEQYL. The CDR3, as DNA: TGTGCCAGCAGTTTAGCAACAGCGACTTCCTACGAGCAGTACCTC.

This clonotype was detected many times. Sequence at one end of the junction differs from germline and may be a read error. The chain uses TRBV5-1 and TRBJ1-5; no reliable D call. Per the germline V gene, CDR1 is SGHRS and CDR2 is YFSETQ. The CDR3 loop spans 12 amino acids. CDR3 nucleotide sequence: TGTGCCAGCAGTTTATCGGGTCAGCCCCAGCATTTT. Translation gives CASSLSGQPQHF.

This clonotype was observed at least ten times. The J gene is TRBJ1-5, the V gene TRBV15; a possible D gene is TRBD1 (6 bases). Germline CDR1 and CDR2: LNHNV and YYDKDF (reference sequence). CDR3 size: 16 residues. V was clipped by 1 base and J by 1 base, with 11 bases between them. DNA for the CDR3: TGTGCCACCAGCAGAGGGGGGGCCATGAGCAATCAGCCCCAGCATTTT. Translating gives CATSRGGAMSNQPQHF.

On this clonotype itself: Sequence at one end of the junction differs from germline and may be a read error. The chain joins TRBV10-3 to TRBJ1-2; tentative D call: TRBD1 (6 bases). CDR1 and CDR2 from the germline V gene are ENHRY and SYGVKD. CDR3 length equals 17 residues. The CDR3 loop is CAISQKAARTVNYSYTF. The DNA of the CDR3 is TGTGCCATCAGCCAGAAAGCGGCTCGGACAGTTAACTATAGCTACACCTTC.

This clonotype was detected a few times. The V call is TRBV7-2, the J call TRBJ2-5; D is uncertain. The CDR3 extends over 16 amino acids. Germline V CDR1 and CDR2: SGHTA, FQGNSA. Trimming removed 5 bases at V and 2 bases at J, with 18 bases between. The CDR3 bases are TGTGCCAGCAGCCCCCCCGGACCGAGAAAACAAGAGACCCAGTACTTC. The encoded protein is CASSPPGPRKQETQYF.

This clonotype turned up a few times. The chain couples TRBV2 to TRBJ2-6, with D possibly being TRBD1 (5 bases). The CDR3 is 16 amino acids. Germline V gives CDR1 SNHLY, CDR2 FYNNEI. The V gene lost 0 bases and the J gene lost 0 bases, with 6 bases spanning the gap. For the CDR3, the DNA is TGTGCCAGCAGTGAAGCCAGGGTCTCTGGGGCCAACGTCCTGACTTTC. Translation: CASSEARVSGANVLTF.

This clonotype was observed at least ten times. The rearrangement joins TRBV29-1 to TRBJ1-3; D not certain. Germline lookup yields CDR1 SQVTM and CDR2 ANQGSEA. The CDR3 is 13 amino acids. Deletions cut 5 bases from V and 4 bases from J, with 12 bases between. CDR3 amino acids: CSVHSSHGNTIYF. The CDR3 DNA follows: TGCAGCGTTCACTCTTCACACGGAAACACCATATATTTT.

The DNA for the CDR3 is TGTGCCACCAGTGACCTGACTAGCGGAATGGAGACCCAGTACTTC. As protein: CATSDLTSGMETQYF. The chain employs TRBV24-1 and TRBJ2-5, with TRBD2 matching 9 bases. The junction had 7 bases not matched to a gene; V was cut back by 4 bases and J by 5 bases. The germline V gene has CDR1 KGHDR and CDR2 SFDVKD. This CDR3 region has 15 residues.

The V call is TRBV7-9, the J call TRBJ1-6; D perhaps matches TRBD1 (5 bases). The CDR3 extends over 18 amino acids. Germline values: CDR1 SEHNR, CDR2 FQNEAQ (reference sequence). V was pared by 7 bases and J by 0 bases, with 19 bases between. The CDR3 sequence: CASTQKEGSSSYNSPLHF. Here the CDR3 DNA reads TGTGCCAGCACCCAAAAGGAGGGGTCAAGCTCCTATAATTCACCCCTCCACTTT.

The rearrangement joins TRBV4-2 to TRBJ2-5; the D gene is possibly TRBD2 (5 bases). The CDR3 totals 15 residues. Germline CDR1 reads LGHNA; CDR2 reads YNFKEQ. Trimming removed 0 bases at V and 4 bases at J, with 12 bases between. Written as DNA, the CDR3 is TGTGCCAGCAGCCAAGATGAGCCAGGAGGAGAGACCCAGTACTTC. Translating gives CASSQDEPGGETQYF.

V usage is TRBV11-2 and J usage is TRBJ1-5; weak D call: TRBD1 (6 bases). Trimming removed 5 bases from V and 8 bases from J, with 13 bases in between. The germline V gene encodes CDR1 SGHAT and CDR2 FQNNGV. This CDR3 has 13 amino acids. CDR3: CASSRDNGEPQHF. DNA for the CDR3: TGTGCCAGCAGCCGGGACAATGGGGAGCCCCAGCATTTT. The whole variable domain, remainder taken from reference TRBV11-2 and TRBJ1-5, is EAGVAQSPRYKIIEKRQSVAFWCNPISGHATLYWYQQILGQGPKLLIQFQNNGVVDDSQLPKDRFSAERLKGVDSTLKIQPAKLEDSAVYLCASSRDNGEPQHFGDGTRLSIL.

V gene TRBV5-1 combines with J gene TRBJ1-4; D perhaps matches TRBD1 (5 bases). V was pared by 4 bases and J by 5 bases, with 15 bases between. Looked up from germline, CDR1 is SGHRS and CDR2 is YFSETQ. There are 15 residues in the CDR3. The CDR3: CASSPTGTVNEKLFF. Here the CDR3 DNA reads TGCGCCAGCAGCCCTACCGGGACGGTGAATGAAAAACTGTTTTTT. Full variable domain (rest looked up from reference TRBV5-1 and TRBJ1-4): KAGVTQTPRYLIKTRGQQVTLSCSPISGHRSVSWYQQTPGQGLQFLFEYFSETQRNKGNFPGRFSGRQFSNSRSEMNVSTLELGDSALYLCASSPTGTVNEKLFFGSGTQLSVL.

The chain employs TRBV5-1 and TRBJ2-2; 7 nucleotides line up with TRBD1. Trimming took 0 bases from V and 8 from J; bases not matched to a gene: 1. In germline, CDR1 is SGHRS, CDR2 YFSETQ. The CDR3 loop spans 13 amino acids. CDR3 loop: CASSLEGQGELFF. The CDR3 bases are TGCGCCAGCAGCTTGGAGGGACAGGGGGAGCTGTTTTTT.

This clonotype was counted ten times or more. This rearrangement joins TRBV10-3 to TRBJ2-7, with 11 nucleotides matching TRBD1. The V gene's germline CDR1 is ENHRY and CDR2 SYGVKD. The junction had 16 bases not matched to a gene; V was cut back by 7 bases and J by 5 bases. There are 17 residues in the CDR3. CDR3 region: CAINTDRGPHYLHEQYF. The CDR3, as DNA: TGTGCCATCAACACGGACAGGGGGCCTCACTACCTCCACGAGCAGTACTTC.

The CDR3 spells CASSRDIYTEAFF. The CDR3 region has the DNA TGTGCCAGCAGTAGGGACATTTACACTGAAGCTTTCTTT. The rearrangement links TRBV12-3 or TRBV12-4 to TRBJ1-1; TRBD1 is a possible D gene (6 bases). The CDR3 length is 13 residues. V lost 5 bases and J 3 bases, leaving 10 bases between the germline ends.